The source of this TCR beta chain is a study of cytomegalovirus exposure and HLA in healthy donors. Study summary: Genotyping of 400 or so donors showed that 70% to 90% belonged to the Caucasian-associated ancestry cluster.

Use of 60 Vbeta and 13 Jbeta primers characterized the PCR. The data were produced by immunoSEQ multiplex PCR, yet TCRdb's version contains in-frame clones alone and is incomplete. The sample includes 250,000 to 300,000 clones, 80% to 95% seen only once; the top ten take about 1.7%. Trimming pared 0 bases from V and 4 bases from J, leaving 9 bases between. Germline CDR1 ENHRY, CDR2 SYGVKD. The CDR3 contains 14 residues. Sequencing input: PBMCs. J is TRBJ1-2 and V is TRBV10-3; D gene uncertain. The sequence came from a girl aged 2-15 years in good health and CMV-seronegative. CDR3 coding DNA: TGTGCCATCAGTGAGTCGGAGCAGAGCTATGGCTACACCTTC. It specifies CAISESEQSYGYTF.